This T cell receptor beta chain was found in a study of blood T cells in healthy people across ages (dated by TCRdb to about 2015). Study-wide context: In model experiments, template switching captured roughly one uniquely barcoded TCR beta cDNA molecule for every two T cells. The study measured age-related changes in TCR beta repertoire diversity using deep sequencing normalized with unique cDNA molecular identifiers. The donors were divided into four age groups: young (average around 17 years), middle-aged (about 41), aged (about 56) and long-lived (more than 75). To avoid experimental bias, donors of different ages were randomly spread across the sequencing lanes. Using the same blood draw, the study looked at two additional independent replicas of 1 million unique cDNA reads for two donors, one aged 18 to 30 and the other aged 80 or older.

Systemically healthy Caucasian individuals from Russia, about 38 in total and aged roughly 6 to 95 years, were included as donors. Approximately 10 milliliters of peripheral blood were collected from each donor into EDTA-treated Vacutainer tubes. PBMCs were isolated by Ficoll-Paque density-gradient centrifugation, with at least 7 million obtained per sample. Total RNA, at least 5 micrograms per sample, was extracted from PBMCs with Trizol reagent. Naive CD45RAhigh/CD27high T cell percentages were measured by flow cytometry on a PBMC aliquot from every donor. Overall study outcomes, separate from this receptor: Since profiling was done on bulk unsorted PBMCs, naive and antigen-experienced compartments could not be conclusively compared. Total diversity estimates from one million sequenced T cells were considered lower bounds and underestimates. Observed TCR beta diversity per million T cells fell roughly linearly with age, and a significant reduction was already apparent by age roughly 40. Compared with the aged group, the long-lived group had more naive CD4+ T cells, fewer expanded clones and increased TCR diversity, a pattern suggesting age selection. The CMV infection status of donors was not known, potentially confounding age-related changes in expanded clonotypes. Observed TCR beta diversity correlated strongly with the percentage of naive T cells measured by flow cytometry.

A remark on this clonotype: It lacks a known antigen. Base qualities are not provided; no much larger clone lies one nucleotide away.

Receptor libraries were prepared by 5' RACE. The run used an Illumina HiSeq 2500. A second PCR of roughly 7 to 11 cycles was performed with a sample-barcoded 5' primer and a J-beta primer mix. A template-switch 5' adaptor carrying 12 random nucleotides introduced a unique molecular identifier onto each TCR beta cDNA molecule. Each sample yielded at least 3 million CDR3-containing paired-end reads. The Mint cDNA synthesis kit, primed by a TRBC-specific oligonucleotide, was used to synthesize first-strand cDNA from all RNA. After uracil-DNA glycosylase treatment, a first 18-cycle PCR used universal primers M1SS and BC2_uni_R on all cDNA. Regarding the original processing steps: For normalization, 1 million high-quality reads, each with a distinct molecular identifier, were randomly selected from each sample. Reads sharing molecular identifiers were discarded rather than binned into consensus sequences. CDR3 identification, clonotype clustering and error correction used MiTCR with a Q25 quality threshold and the strictest error-elimination algorithm. A nonparametric unseen species model with Euler transformation was used to estimate a lower bound on total TCR beta diversity. TCRdb passed the public sequencing reads through fastp at Q25 and MiXCR, retaining productive beta sequences. For every CDR3 protein sequence, its rows merge into one entry that carries the most common genes and DNA. None of the V and J calls come from the authors' own analysis; TCRdb made them. The sample table shows 600,000 to 850,000 distinct CDR3 sequences, and more than 40% are seen once. The ten largest clones capture around a fifth of the sample.

The CDR3 runs 15 amino acids, cysteine and phenylalanine included. Left in the record is the CDR3 DNA by itself, 45 bases read in frame from the first base. Taken from the germline V gene, the CDR1 and CDR2 loops are SGHTA and FQGNSA. Deletion took 5 bases off V and 2 bases off J, with a span of 15 bases between the germline ends. The receptor comes from an older woman in good health. Recombination linked TRBV7-2 to TRBJ2-5; TRBD2 is possibly the D segment (5 matching bases). Sequencing used blood. At the DNA level, the sequence is TGTGCCAGCAGCCCTAACCCCGGGGTACAAGAGACCCAGTACTTC. The resulting protein is CASSPNPGVQETQYF. Reference TRBV7-2 and TRBJ2-5 proteins supply the regions before and after the CDR3; the full variable domain is: GAGVSQSPSNKVTEKGKDVELRCDPISGHTALYWYRQSLGQGLEFLIYFQGNSAPDKSGLPSDRFSAERTGGSVSTLTIQRTQQEDSAVYLCASSPNPGVQETQYFGPGTRLLVL.